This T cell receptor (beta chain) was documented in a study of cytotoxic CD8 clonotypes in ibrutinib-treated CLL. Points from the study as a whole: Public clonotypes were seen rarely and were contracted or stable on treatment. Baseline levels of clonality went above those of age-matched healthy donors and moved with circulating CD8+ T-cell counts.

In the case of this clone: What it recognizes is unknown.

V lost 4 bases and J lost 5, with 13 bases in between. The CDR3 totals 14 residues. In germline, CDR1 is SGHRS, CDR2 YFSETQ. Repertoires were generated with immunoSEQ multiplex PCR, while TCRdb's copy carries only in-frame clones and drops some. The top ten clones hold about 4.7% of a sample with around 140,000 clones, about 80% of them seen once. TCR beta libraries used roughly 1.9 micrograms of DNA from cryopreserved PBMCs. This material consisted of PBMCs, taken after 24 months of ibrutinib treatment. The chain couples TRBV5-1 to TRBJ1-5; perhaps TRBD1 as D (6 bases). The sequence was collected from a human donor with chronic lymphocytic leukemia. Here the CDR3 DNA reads TGCGCCAGCAGCGTAGGGGGGCTCGATCAGCCCCAGCATTTT. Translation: CASSVGGLDQPQHF.